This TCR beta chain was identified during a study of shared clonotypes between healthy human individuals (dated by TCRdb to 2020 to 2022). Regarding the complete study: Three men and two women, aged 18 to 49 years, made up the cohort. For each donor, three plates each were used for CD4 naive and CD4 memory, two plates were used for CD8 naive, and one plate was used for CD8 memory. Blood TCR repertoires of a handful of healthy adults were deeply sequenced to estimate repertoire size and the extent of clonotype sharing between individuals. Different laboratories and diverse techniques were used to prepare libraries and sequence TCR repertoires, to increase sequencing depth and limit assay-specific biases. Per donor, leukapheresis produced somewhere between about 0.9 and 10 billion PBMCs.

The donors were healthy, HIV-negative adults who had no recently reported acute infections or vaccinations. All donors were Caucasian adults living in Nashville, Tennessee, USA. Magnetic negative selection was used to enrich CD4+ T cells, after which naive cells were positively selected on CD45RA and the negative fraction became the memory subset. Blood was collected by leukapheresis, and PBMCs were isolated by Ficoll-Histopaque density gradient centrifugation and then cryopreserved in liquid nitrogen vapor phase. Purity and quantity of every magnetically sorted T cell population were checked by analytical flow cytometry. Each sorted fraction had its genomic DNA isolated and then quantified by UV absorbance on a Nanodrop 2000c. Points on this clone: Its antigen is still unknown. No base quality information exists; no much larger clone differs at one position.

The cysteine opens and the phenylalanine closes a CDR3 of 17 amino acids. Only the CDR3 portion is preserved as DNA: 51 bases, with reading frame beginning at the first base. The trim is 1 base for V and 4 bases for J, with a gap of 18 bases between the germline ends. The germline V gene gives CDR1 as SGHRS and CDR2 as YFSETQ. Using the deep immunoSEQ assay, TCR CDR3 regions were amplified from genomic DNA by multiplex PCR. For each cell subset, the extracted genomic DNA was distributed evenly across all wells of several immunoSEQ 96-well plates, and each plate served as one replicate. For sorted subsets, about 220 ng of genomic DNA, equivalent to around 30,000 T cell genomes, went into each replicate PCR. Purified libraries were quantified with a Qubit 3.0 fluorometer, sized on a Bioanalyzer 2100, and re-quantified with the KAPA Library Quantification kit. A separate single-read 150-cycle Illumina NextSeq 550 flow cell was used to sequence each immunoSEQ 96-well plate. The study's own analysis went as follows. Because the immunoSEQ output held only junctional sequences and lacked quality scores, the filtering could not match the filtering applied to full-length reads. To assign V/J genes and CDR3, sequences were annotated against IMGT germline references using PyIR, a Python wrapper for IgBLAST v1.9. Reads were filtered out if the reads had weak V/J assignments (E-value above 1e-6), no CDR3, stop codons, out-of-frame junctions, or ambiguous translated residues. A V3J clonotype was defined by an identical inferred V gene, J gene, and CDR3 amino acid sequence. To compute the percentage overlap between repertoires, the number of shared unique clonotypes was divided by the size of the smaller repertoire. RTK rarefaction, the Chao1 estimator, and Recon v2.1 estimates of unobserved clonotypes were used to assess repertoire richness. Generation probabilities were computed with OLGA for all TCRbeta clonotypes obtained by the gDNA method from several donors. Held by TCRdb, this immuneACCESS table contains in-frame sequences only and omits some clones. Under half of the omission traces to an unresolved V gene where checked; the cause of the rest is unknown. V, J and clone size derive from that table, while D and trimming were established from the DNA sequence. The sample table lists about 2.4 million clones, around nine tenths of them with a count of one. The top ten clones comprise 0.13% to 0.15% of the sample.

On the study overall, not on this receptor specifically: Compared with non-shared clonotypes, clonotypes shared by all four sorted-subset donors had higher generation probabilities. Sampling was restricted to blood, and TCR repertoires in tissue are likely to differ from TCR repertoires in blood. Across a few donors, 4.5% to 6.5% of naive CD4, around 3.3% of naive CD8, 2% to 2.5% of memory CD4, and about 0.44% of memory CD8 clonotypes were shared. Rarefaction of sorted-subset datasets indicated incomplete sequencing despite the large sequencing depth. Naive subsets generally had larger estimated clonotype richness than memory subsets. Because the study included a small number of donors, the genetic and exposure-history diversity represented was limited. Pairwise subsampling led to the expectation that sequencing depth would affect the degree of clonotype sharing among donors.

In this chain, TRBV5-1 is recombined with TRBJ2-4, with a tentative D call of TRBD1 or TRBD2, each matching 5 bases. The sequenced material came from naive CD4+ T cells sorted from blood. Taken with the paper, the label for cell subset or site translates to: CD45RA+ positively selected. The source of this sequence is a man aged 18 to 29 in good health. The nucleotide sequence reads TGCGCCAGCAGCTTGTATTATGGCGGGCAGGGTAAAAACATTCAGTACTTC. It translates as CASSLYYGGQGKNIQYF.